A single sample gave rise to the 31 T cell receptor beta chains below, sequenced in a study of T cell repertoires in cytomegalovirus infection. Each CDR3 protein gets one entry after TCRdb re-called the reads with MiXCR. The repertoire holds roughly 250,000 distinct CDR3 sequences, with 9% to 15% as singletons. The sequencing sample was made of PBMCs. The receptors derive from a human donor in good health (CMV status not recorded). Some clones in this sample may be carry-over from other donors' samples.

This clonotype was counted at least ten times. V usage is TRBV7-2 and J usage is TRBJ2-2; D remains unclear. The CDR3 extends over 13 amino acids. Per germline, CDR1 SGHTA and CDR2 FQGNSA. V gave up 5 bases and J gave up 5 bases, with 9 bases separating them. The DNA for the CDR3 is TGTGCCAGCAGCCCAACACCTACCGGGGAGCTGTTTTTT. It encodes CASSPTPTGELFF.

This clonotype has a count of ten or more. V and J are TRBV11-3 and TRBJ2-3, with D possibly TRBD1 on 6 matching bases. CDR3 length: 15 amino acids. Germline V gene sequence: CDR1 SGHNT, CDR2 YENEEA. V dropped 2 bases and J dropped 2 bases, with 11 bases sitting between them. The CDR3: CASSLRGIFTDTQYF. In nucleotides, the CDR3 is TGTGCCAGCAGCTTAAGGGGGATTTTCACAGATACGCAGTATTTT.

The chain combines TRBV7-6 with TRBJ2-5; 9 bases map to TRBD2. Germline V gene lookup returns CDR1 SGHVS and CDR2 FNYEAQ. The CDR3 is 14 residues long. Trimming took 0 bases from V and 5 from J; bases not matched to a gene: 1. DNA for the CDR3: TGTGCCAGCAGCTTAGCTAGCGGGAGTGAGACCCAGTACTTC. Amino acids: CASSLASGSETQYF.

The chain couples TRBV6-5 to TRBJ2-7; TRBD1 matches at 9 bases. V lost 2 bases, J lost 7 bases, and 12 bases stayed unmatched. Looked up from germline, CDR1 is MNHEY and CDR2 is SVGAGI. The length of the CDR3 is 16 residues. Here the CDR3 reads CASSYTGQGPLGEQYF. CDR3 nucleotides: TGTGCCAGCAGTTACACAGGACAGGGGCCCCTCGGAGAGCAGTACTTC.

The chain joins TRBV29-1 to TRBJ2-1, with D perhaps matching TRBD2 (6 bases). Trimming removed 2 bases at V and 7 bases at J, with 12 bases between. Germline lookup yields CDR1 SQVTM and CDR2 ANQGSEA. CDR3 length: 13 residues. CDR3 region: CSVEFSGGNEQFF. The CDR3 coding sequence is TGCAGCGTTGAATTCTCCGGGGGAAATGAGCAGTTCTTC.

This clonotype appeared a few times. The rearrangement joins TRBV6-5 to TRBJ2-5, with D uncertain. Trimming left V 2 bases short and J 6 bases short, with 19 bases between. The CDR3 spans 16 residues. Germline V gene data show CDR1 as MNHEY and CDR2 as SVGAGI. Here the CDR3 DNA reads TGTGCCAGCAGTTACGGTGGGAATGGGGTCCGGCAGACCCAGTACTTC. This translates into CASSYGGNGVRQTQYF.

There are many counts of this clonotype. This chain uses TRBV7-2 with TRBJ2-1; maybe TRBD1 (6 bases). V lost 3 bases and J lost 4, with 10 bases in between. CDR1 SGHTA and CDR2 FQGNSA come from the germline V gene. This CDR3 is 14 amino acids long. The CDR3 is CASSFRGSYNEQFF. CDR3 DNA: TGTGCCAGCAGCTTTAGGGGGTCTTACAATGAGCAGTTCTTC. The variable domain in full, completed from reference TRBV7-2 and TRBJ2-1, reads GAGVSQSPSNKVTEKGKDVELRCDPISGHTALYWYRQSLGQGLEFLIYFQGNSAPDKSGLPSDRFSAERTGGSVSTLTIQRTQQEDSAVYLCASSFRGSYNEQFFGPGTRLTVL.

The J gene is TRBJ2-2, the V gene TRBV29-1, with D perhaps TRBD1 (6 bases). The V end lost 7 bases, the J end lost 7 bases, and 10 bases lay between the germline ends. Germline lookup yields CDR1 SQVTM and CDR2 ANQGSEA. This CDR3 has 11 residues. CDR3 protein: CSAKDSGELFF. DNA of the CDR3: TGCAGCGCCAAGGACAGCGGGGAGCTGTTTTTT.

A word on this clonotype: The junction differs from germline at one of its ends, possibly a read error. The genes are TRBV18 and TRBJ1-1; D uncertain. Germline V CDR1 and CDR2: KGHSH, LQKENI. This CDR3 region has 16 residues. This CDR3 is CASFPSLRGGGTKAFF. The CDR3 region has the DNA TGTGCCAGCTTCCCGTCCCTGAGAGGAGGAGGCACTAAAGCTTTCTTT.

This clonotype was seen a handful of times. The chain employs TRBV12-3 or TRBV12-4 and TRBJ1-6; D gene uncertain. V shed 5 bases and J shed 8 bases, with 16 bases lying between them. The CDR3 is made up of 15 amino acids. CDR3 coding DNA: TGTGCCAGCAGTCCCCGTGGCCCCGCCGATTCACCCCTCCACTTT. This gives the protein CASSPRGPADSPLHF.

Note on this clonotype: Given the absence of the conserved phenylalanine or tryptophan at the CDR3 end, a read error is likely. The rearrangement uses TRBV7-2 and TRBJ2-5, with 7 bases matching TRBD2. Germline-derived CDR1 and CDR2 are SGHTA and FQGNSA. CDR3 length: 14 residues. V lost 2 bases to trimming and J lost 9 bases; unmatched junction nucleotides: 9. For the CDR3, the DNA is TGTGCCAGCAGCTTACAAAGCGGGGAATCGCCCCAGTACATC. Translating it yields CASSLQSGESPQYI.

This clonotype appeared many times. The V call is TRBV7-2, the J call TRBJ2-1; 9 nucleotides match TRBD2. Germline CDR1 SGHTA, CDR2 FQGNSA. This CDR3 comprises 16 residues. V lost 7 bases, J lost 4 bases, and 11 bases stayed unmatched. The CDR3 here is CASTPGSGGLYNEQFF. CDR3 sequence (DNA): TGTGCCAGCACCCCGGGTAGCGGGGGCCTTTACAATGAGCAGTTCTTC.

This clonotype has just a few counts. The chain recombines TRBV20-1 with TRBJ2-7; 8 bases are shared with TRBD2. Trimming at V came to 5 bases and at J to 2 bases, leaving 2 bases not matched to a gene. CDR1 is DFQATT, CDR2 SNEGSKA, per germline (reference sequence). The CDR3 spans 12 residues. The CDR3 spells CSAVLAAYEQYF. DNA of the CDR3: TGCAGTGCTGTACTAGCGGCCTACGAGCAGTACTTC.

There are a few counts of this clonotype. The rearrangement joins TRBV12-3 or TRBV12-4 to TRBJ2-2; D is perhaps TRBD2 (6 bases). Trimming removed 5 bases from V and 5 bases from J, with 15 bases in between. The CDR3 contains 15 residues. CDR3 in amino acids: CASSVPGVGTGELFF. Here the CDR3 DNA reads TGTGCCAGCAGTGTTCCGGGAGTTGGGACCGGGGAGCTGTTTTTT.

This clonotype was counted a few times. This chain connects TRBV25-1 to TRBJ2-1; 8 positions match TRBD2. Germline CDR1 and CDR2: MGHDK and SYGVNS. The CDR3 is 14 amino acids. J was trimmed by 2 bases and V by 3 bases; bases with no gene match: 0. The CDR3 loop reads CASSDGGAYNEQFF. The CDR3 DNA reads as TGTGCCAGCAGTGACGGGGGGGCCTACAATGAGCAGTTCTTC.

This clonotype was counted at least ten times. This rearrangement joins TRBV20-1 to TRBJ2-7; no clear D. CDR1 and CDR2 from the germline V gene are DFQATT and SNEGSKA (reference sequence). Trimming took 2 bases from V and 2 from J, leaving 4 bases between them. The CDR3 runs to 11 residues. CDR3 loop: CSARRTYEQYF. Here the CDR3 DNA reads TGCAGTGCTAGACGAACCTACGAGCAGTACTTC.

A note on this clonotype: Since a much larger clone is just one base distant, this may be a read error. The chain combines TRBV7-3 with TRBJ2-5, with 14 bases fitting TRBD2. CDR3 length equals 15 residues. CDR1 is SGHTA, CDR2 FQGTGA, per germline. This chain's CDR3 is CAGSYGLAGGETQYF. The CDR3 nucleotides read TGTGCCGGCAGCTACGGACTAGCGGGGGGAGAGACCCAGTACTTC.

At least ten counts were recorded for this clonotype. The chain employs TRBV6-1 and TRBJ2-7, with unresolved D. CDR1 and CDR2 (germline): MNHNS, SASEGT. This CDR3 region has 13 residues. V dropped 3 bases and J dropped 4 bases, with 10 bases sitting between them. The CDR3 bases are TGTGCCAGCAGTGAGTTAAGGGATTACGAGCAGTACTTC. This codes for CASSELRDYEQYF.

J is TRBJ1-6 and V is TRBV19; D call uncertain. Germline V gene lookup returns CDR1 LNHDA and CDR2 SQIVND (reference sequence). The CDR3 is made up of 16 amino acids. V lost 7 bases to trimming and J lost 8 bases, with 21 bases between them. The CDR3 region is CASTLAPGSGDSPLHF. The CDR3 DNA sequence: TGTGCCAGTACCCTCGCCCCGGGATCCGGCGATTCACCCCTCCACTTT.

In this sample, this clonotype turned up many times. This chain uses TRBV20-1 with TRBJ2-5; tentative D call: TRBD1 (6 bases). Trimming took 6 bases from V and 2 from J, leaving 19 bases between them. CDR1 is DFQATT, CDR2 SNEGSKA, per germline (reference sequence). The CDR3 has 15 residues. The CDR3 DNA reads TGCAGTGCCGCAATTCGTGGACAGCCACAAGAGACCCAGTACTTC. Translating gives CSAAIRGQPQETQYF.

The table lists this clonotype with many counts. The rearrangement joins TRBV25-1 to TRBJ1-3, with 7 bases fitting TRBD1. CDR1 MGHDK and CDR2 SYGVNS come from the germline V gene. The CDR3 has 15 residues. Germline trimming cut 4 bases from V and 0 bases from J; bases unmatched to any gene: 3. CDR3 DNA: TGTGCCAGCAGTGGCCGGGACAGCTCTGGAAACACCATATATTTT. Amino acids: CASSGRDSSGNTIYF.

This clonotype was counted many times. V and J are TRBV12-3 or TRBV12-4 and TRBJ1-1; TRBD1 matches at 9 bases. The trim removed 2 bases at V and 1 base at J, leaving 5 bases unmatched. CDR3 length equals 16 residues. Here the CDR3 DNA reads TGTGCCAGCAGTTTAAATGTGGGACAGGGGAACACTGAAGCTTTCTTT. Amino acid sequence: CASSLNVGQGNTEAFF.

This clonotype was observed at least ten times. V gene TRBV28 combines with J gene TRBJ1-2; tentatively, D is TRBD1 (6 bases). The V and J ends lost 3 bases and 8 bases respectively, with 16 bases between them. Germline CDR1 MDHEN, CDR2 SYDVKM. This CDR3 is built from 14 residues. CDR3 protein: CASSLVQGLEGYTF. The CDR3 DNA sequence: TGTGCCAGCAGTTTGGTTCAGGGGCTGGAGGGCTACACCTTC.

This clonotype was picked up many times. The chain uses TRBV7-2 and TRBJ2-7, with D perhaps assigned TRBD1 or TRBD2 (5 bases each). Germline values: CDR1 SGHTA, CDR2 FQGNSA. The CDR3 loop spans 13 amino acids. V was trimmed by 3 bases and J by 7 bases, leaving 13 bases between them. The CDR3 reads CASSFNSGREQYF. CDR3 DNA: TGTGCCAGCAGCTTCAATTCAGGGAGAGAGCAGTACTTC. Full variable domain (rest looked up from reference TRBV7-2 and TRBJ2-7): GAGVSQSPSNKVTEKGKDVELRCDPISGHTALYWYRQSLGQGLEFLIYFQGNSAPDKSGLPSDRFSAERTGGSVSTLTIQRTQQEDSAVYLCASSFNSGREQYFGPGTRLTVT.

This clonotype was picked up a small number of times. This chain's CDR3 is CASSIEPGPPNTEAFF. CDR3 in DNA: TGTGCCAGTAGTATAGAACCGGGACCGCCGAACACTGAAGCTTTCTTT. The chain couples TRBV19 to TRBJ1-1; D possibly corresponds to TRBD1 (5 bases). Trimming removed 0 bases from V and 1 base from J, with 12 bases in between. The CDR3 contains 16 residues. Per germline, CDR1 LNHDA and CDR2 SQIVND (reference sequence). Together with reference TRBV19 and TRBJ1-1, the CDR3 gives the full variable domain: DGGITQSPKYLFRKEGQNVTLSCEQNLNHDAMYWYRQDPGQGLRLIYYSQIVNDFQKGDIAEGYSVSREKKESFPLTVTSAQKNPTAFYLCASSIEPGPPNTEAFFGQGTRLTVV.

In its sample, this clonotype was seen many times. The CDR3, as DNA: TGTGCCAGCAGCCCCCCAGAGCGGAGATACAATGAGCAGTTCTTC. It specifies CASSPPERRYNEQFF. This chain connects TRBV27 to TRBJ2-1; tentatively, D is TRBD2 (5 bases). From germline, CDR1 is MNHEY and CDR2 SMNVEV (reference sequence). Between the trimmed V and J ends, which lost 6 bases and 4 bases, there was a span of 16 bases. The CDR3 runs 15 residues.

This clonotype has only a few counts. The rearrangement uses TRBV29-1 and TRBJ2-3, with D perhaps TRBD1 (6 bases). The CDR3 is made up of 13 amino acids. Germline CDR1 reads SQVTM; CDR2 reads ANQGSEA. Trimming pared 6 bases from V and 6 bases from J, leaving 16 bases between. Here the CDR3 DNA reads TGCAGCGTAGTGAGGGGGATGGCGGATACGCAGTATTTT. Encoded protein: CSVVRGMADTQYF.

Only a few counts were recorded for this clonotype. CDR3 sequence (DNA): TGTGCCAGTAGCCTCCCTAGCGGGAGCTCCTACAATGAGCAGTTCTTC. Amino acid sequence: CASSLPSGSSYNEQFF. This chain links TRBV19 with TRBJ2-1; 10 bases are shared with TRBD2. Germline-derived CDR1 and CDR2 are LNHDA and SQIVND (reference sequence). The CDR3 loop spans 16 amino acids. V trimming: 6 bases; J trimming: 0 bases; junction bases outside the gene matches: 5.

This clonotype was detected only a few times. V usage is TRBV20-1 and J usage is TRBJ2-3, with TRBD2 matching over 9 bases. The V gene's germline CDR1 is DFQATT and CDR2 SNEGSKA (reference sequence). This CDR3 region has 16 residues. With 4 bases clipped from V and 0 bases from J, the junction kept 8 bases outside the gene matches. The CDR3 nucleotides are TGCAGTGCTATTTCCGGGACTAGCAGGAGCACAGATACGCAGTATTTT. This encodes CSAISGTSRSTDTQYF.

This clonotype was recorded at least ten times. This chain links TRBV11-2 with TRBJ2-3; D is possibly TRBD1 (5 bases). The V gene lost 5 bases and the J gene lost 0 bases, with 15 bases spanning the gap. The CDR3 contains 16 residues. Germline values: CDR1 SGHAT, CDR2 FQNNGV. Here the CDR3 reads CASSPQGLTSTDTQYF. In nucleotides, the CDR3 is TGTGCCAGCAGCCCCCAGGGTCTGACTAGCACAGATACGCAGTATTTT.

CDR3 residues: CASSLTAGVQETQYF. DNA of the CDR3: TGTGCCAGCAGCTTAACCGCGGGGGTCCAAGAGACCCAGTACTTC. This chain joins TRBV7-3 and TRBJ2-5; TRBD2 matches 7 bases. Losses at the gene ends were 0 bases for V and 1 base for J; bases not matched to a gene: 2. The V gene's germline CDR1 is SGHTA and CDR2 FQGTGA. This CDR3 spans 15 amino acids.